These T cell receptor beta chains were read from a single sample in a study of blood T cells in healthy people across ages. From the 5' RACE reads, TCRdb called clonotypes with MiXCR, one entry per CDR3 protein. Here the sample spans about 1 million distinct CDR3 sequences, under 45% being singletons. Input material: blood. Receptors originate from a woman aged 60 to 75 in good health. Both conserved end residues are part of each CDR3. D genes are given only for firm matches. A row's size may be missing; if present it is once, few, many or a size class.

TRBV20-1	TRBJ2-7	-	-	CSARGARDKSYNEQYF	TGCAGTGCTAGGGGTGCGCGGGACAAATCCTACAATGAGCAGTACTTC
TRBV5-8	TRBJ2-3	few	TRBD2	CASSSRAGLAADTQYF	TGTGCCAGCAGCTCCCGGGCTGGACTAGCCGCCGATACGCAGTATTTT
TRBV24-1	TRBJ2-1	-	-	CATSDPPGLAAEQFF	TGTGCCACCAGTGACCCTCCAGGCCTGGCGGCTGAGCAGTTCTTC
TRBV5-6	TRBJ1-4	few	-	CASSLVDRGTANEKLFF	TGTGCCAGCAGCTTAGTGGATCGTGGGACGGCGAATGAAAAACTGTTTTTT
TRBV10-3	TRBJ2-7	few	-	CAISESRDEQYF	TGTGCCATCAGTGAGTCCCGGGACGAGCAGTACTTC
TRBV20-1	TRBJ2-5	-	TRBD2	CSARGTNRNERYF	TGCAGTGCTAGGGGGACTAATAGGAATGAGCGGTACTTC
TRBV12-3/TRBV12-4	TRBJ2-3	-	-	CASSFRTGNTQYF	TGTGCCAGCAGTTTCAGGACTGGCAATACGCAGTATTTT
TRBV4-1	TRBJ2-7	few	-	CASSQGEPPFSYEQYF	TGCGCCAGCAGCCAAGGGGAACCACCCTTCTCCTACGAGCAGTACTTC
TRBV7-9	TRBJ2-1	-	-	CASSPADEQFF	TGTGCCAGCAGCCCCGCCGATGAGCAGTTCTTC
TRBV14	TRBJ1-1	few	TRBD1	CASSQAGQGGNTEAFF	TGTGCCAGCAGCCAAGCTGGACAGGGTGGAAACACTGAAGCTTTCTTT
TRBV7-2	TRBJ2-5	once	-	CASSPRLGRNEQYF	TGTGCCAGCAGCCCCCGACTAGGGCGAAATGAGCAGTACTTC
TRBV27	TRBJ2-1	-	TRBD2	CASSLTAGGALRQQFF	TGTGCCAGCAGTTTAACAGCGGGAGGGGCACTCAGGCAGCAGTTCTTC
TRBV20-1	TRBJ2-1	few	-	CSASPDSYNEQFF	TGCAGTGCTAGTCCCGACAGTTACAATGAGCAGTTCTTC
TRBV21-1	TRBJ2-7	-	-	CASSKLTGVRTLSYEQYF	TGTGCCAGCAGCAAACTTACAGGGGTGAGAACCCTCTCCTACGAGCAGTACTTC
TRBV7-2	TRBJ2-1	many	TRBD1	CASSPRQGRDEQFF	TGTGCCAGCAGCCCCAGACAGGGAAGGGATGAGCAGTTCTTC
TRBV20-1	TRBJ2-5	-	-	CSASTAQETQYF	TGCAGTGCTTCGACAGCTCAAGAGACCCAGTACTTC
TRBV28	TRBJ2-7	few	-	CASSLYLYSYEQYF	TGTGCCAGCAGTTTATACTTATACTCCTACGAGCAGTACTTC
TRBV5-1	TRBJ2-2	-	-	CASSLDLGPTGELFF	TGCGCCAGCAGCTTGGATCTGGGTCCCACCGGGGAGCTGTTTTTT
TRBV5-6	TRBJ2-5	few	-	CASSFRDGQETQYF	TGTGCCAGCAGCTTCCGGGACGGCCAAGAGACCCAGTACTTC
TRBV7-9	TRBJ1-6	-	TRBD1	CASRPPGQGDSPLHF	TGTGCCAGCAGGCCGCCGGGACAGGGGGATTCACCCCTCCACTTT
TRBV27	TRBJ2-7	few	TRBD2	CASGLAGRYEQYF	TGTGCCAGCGGACTAGCGGGACGCTACGAGCAGTACTTC
TRBV27	TRBJ2-1	few	-	CASGHLGEQFF	TGTGCCAGCGGCCACCTAGGTGAGCAGTTCTTC
TRBV20-1	TRBJ2-1	-	TRBD2	CSARDLGTSGNYNEQFF	TGCAGTGCTAGAGATCTCGGGACTAGCGGCAATTACAATGAGCAGTTCTTC
TRBV5-1	TRBJ2-1	few	TRBD2	CASSLGREQVEQFF	TGCGCCAGCAGCTTGGGGCGGGAGCAGGTTGAGCAGTTCTTC
TRBV20-1	TRBJ2-1	few	TRBD1	CSARSGTGASYNEQFF	TGCAGTGCTAGATCCGGTACAGGGGCCTCCTACAATGAGCAGTTCTTC
TRBV20-1	TRBJ2-1	-	TRBD2	CSARGHGSLWDYAYNEQFF	TGCAGTGCTAGAGGACACGGGTCTCTATGGGACTATGCCTACAATGAGCAGTTCTTC
TRBV15	TRBJ2-2	-	TRBD2	CATSRDRLAGASGELFF	TGTGCCACCAGCAGAGACCGACTAGCGGGAGCGTCCGGGGAGCTGTTTTTT
TRBV25-1	TRBJ2-6	few	-	CASRYSGANVLTF	TGTGCCAGCCGGTACTCTGGGGCCAACGTCCTGACTTTC
TRBV30	TRBJ1-4	few	-	CAFRTDDEKLFF	TGTGCCTTCCGGACAGATGACGAAAAACTGTTTTTT
TRBV2	TRBJ1-1	few	-	CASRASPTEAFF	TGTGCCAGCAGGGCCTCGCCGACTGAAGCTTTCTTT
TRBV20-1	TRBJ2-1	-	-	CSARVARATYEQFF	TGCAGTGCTAGAGTTGCCAGGGCAACCTACGAGCAGTTCTTC
TRBV5-5	TRBJ2-7	few	-	CASSQLTGSDLYEQYF	TGTGCCAGCAGCCAGCTGACAGGCAGCGACCTCTACGAGCAGTACTTC
TRBV20-1	TRBJ1-2	few	-	CSAPQTGYTF	TGCAGTGCGCCACAGACGGGCTACACCTTC
TRBV20-1	TRBJ2-7	-	-	CSARDAAANPYEQYF	TGCAGTGCTAGAGATGCGGCAGCGAATCCTTACGAGCAGTACTTC
TRBV12-3/TRBV12-4	TRBJ2-1	few	-	CASSLGDLNEQFF	TGTGCCAGCAGTTTGGGAGACTTAAATGAGCAGTTCTTC
TRBV12-3/TRBV12-4	TRBJ2-1	-	TRBD2	CASSISGSKVFF	TGTGCCAGCAGCATTAGCGGGAGTAAAGTGTTCTTC
TRBV7-2	TRBJ2-1	-	TRBD2	CASSLIAGGDEQFF	TGTGCCAGCAGCTTAATAGCGGGAGGAGATGAGCAGTTCTTC
TRBV6-5	TRBJ2-7	few	-	CASSPNSAEQYF	TGTGCCAGCAGTCCCAATTCGGCCGAGCAGTACTTC
TRBV20-1	TRBJ2-5	-	TRBD1	CSATTGGSETQYF	TGCAGTGCTACTACAGGGGGCAGTGAGACCCAGTACTTC
TRBV7-2	TRBJ1-5	few	-	CASSSSSGGQISNQPQHF	TGTGCCAGCAGCTCGTCGTCCGGGGGCCAGATAAGCAATCAGCCCCAGCATTTT
TRBV14	TRBJ2-3	few	TRBD2	CASSSGLAGLRDTQYF	TGTGCCAGCAGCTCTGGACTAGCGGGACTTAGGGATACGCAGTATTTT